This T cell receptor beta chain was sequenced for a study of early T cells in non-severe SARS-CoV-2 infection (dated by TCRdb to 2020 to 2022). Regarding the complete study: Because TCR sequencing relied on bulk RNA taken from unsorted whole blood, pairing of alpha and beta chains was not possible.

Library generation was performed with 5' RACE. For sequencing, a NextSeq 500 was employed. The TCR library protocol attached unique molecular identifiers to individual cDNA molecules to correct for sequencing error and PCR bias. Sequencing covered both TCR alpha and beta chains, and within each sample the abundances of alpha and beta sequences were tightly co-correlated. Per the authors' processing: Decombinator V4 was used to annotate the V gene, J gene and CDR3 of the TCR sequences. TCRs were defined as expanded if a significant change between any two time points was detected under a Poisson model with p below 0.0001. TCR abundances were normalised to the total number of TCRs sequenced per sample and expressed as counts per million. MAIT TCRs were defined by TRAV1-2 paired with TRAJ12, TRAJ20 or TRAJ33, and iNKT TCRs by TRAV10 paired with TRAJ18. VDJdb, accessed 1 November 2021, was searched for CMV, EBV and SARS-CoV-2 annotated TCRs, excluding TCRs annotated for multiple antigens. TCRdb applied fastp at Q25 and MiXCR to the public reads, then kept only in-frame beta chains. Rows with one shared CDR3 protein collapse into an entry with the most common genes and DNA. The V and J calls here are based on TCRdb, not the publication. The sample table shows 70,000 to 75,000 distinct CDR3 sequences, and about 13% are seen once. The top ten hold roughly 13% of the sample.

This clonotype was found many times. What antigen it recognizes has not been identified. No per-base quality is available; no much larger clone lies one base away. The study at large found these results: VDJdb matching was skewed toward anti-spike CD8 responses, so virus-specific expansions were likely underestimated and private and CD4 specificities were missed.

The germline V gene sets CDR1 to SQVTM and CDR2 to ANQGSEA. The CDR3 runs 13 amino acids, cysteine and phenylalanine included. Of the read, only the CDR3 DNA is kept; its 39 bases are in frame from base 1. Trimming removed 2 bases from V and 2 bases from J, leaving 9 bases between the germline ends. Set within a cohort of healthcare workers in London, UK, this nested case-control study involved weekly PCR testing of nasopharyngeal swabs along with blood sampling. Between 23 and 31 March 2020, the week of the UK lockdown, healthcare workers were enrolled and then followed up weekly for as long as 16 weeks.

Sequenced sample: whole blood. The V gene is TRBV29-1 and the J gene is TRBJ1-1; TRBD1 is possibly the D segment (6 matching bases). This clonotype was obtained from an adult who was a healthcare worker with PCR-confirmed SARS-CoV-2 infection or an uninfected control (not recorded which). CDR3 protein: CSVEPRGNTEAFF. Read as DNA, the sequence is TGCAGCGTTGAACCCAGGGGTAACACTGAAGCTTTCTTT.